A single sample is the source of the 21 T cell receptor beta chains below, sequenced in a study of cytomegalovirus exposure and HLA in healthy donors. The PCR was carried out with 60 Vbeta primers and 13 Jbeta primers. Data came from immunoSEQ multiplex PCR; TCRdb stores just in-frame clones and leaves some out. This sample has around 50,000 clones, with around three quarters found just once. The sample taken for sequencing was PBMCs. The receptors originated from a woman aged 45-59 years in good health and CMV-seropositive.

The gene calls are TRBV29-1 and TRBJ2-1, with D possibly being TRBD2 (6 bases). V was cut by 2 bases and J by 7 bases, with 15 bases left in between. The CDR3 length is 14 residues. Per the germline V gene, CDR1 is SQVTM and CDR2 is ANQGSEA. This CDR3 is CSVEFLGGWNEQFF. In DNA form, the CDR3 reads TGCAGCGTTGAATTTCTTGGGGGGTGGAATGAGCAGTTCTTC.

This clone was seen a few times. The chain carries TRBV27 and TRBJ1-1; D not certain. The V gene lost 0 bases and the J gene lost 7 bases, with 9 bases spanning the gap. CDR1 and CDR2 from the germline V gene are MNHEY and SMNVEV (reference sequence). The CDR3 spans 13 residues. The CDR3 loop is CASSLSQQDEAFF. The DNA for the CDR3 is TGTGCCAGCAGTTTATCACAGCAGGATGAAGCTTTCTTT.

The genes are TRBV2 and TRBJ2-7; a possible D gene is TRBD1 (5 bases). The length of the CDR3 is 15 residues. The germline V gene has CDR1 SNHLY and CDR2 FYNNEI. The germline V and J ends were trimmed by 3 bases and 2 bases, with 14 bases remaining between them. CDR3 nucleotide sequence: TGTGCCAGCAGTGATCAGGGAATAGAGACCTACGAGCAGTACTTC. Amino acids: CASSDQGIETYEQYF.

CDR3 nucleotides: TGTGCCAGCAGTTACGGTACCGGGTCCATTCTTTACGAGCAGTACGTC. It encodes CASSYGTGSILYEQYV. This chain uses TRBV6-5 with TRBJ2-7; D unclear. V was pared by 2 bases and J by 4 bases, with 18 bases between. Germline V gene sequence: CDR1 MNHEY, CDR2 SVGAGI. This CDR3 has 16 residues.

The CDR3 nucleotides read TGTGCCAGTAGTATGGGGCCGGCCGGGGAGCTGTTTTTT. It yields the protein CASSMGPAGELFF. The chain employs TRBV19 and TRBJ2-2, with D possibly TRBD1 on 5 matching bases. Germline V CDR1 and CDR2: LNHDA, SQIVND (reference sequence). This CDR3 is built from 13 residues. V was pared by 3 bases and J by 6 bases, with 8 bases between.

This chain joins TRBV25-1 and TRBJ2-1; a possible D gene is TRBD2 (5 bases). The CDR3 loop spans 13 amino acids. CDR1 and CDR2 from the germline V gene are MGHDK and SYGVNS. V lost 0 bases to trimming and J lost 9 bases, with 9 bases between them. This chain's CDR3 is CASSEYLGSEQFF. The CDR3 region has the DNA TGTGCCAGCAGTGAATACTTAGGGAGTGAGCAGTTCTTC.

The J gene is TRBJ2-2, the V gene TRBV18; D is unresolved. CDR3 size: 15 residues. Between the trimmed V and J ends, which lost 0 bases and 2 bases, there was a span of 7 bases. CDR1 and CDR2 from the germline V gene are KGHSH and LQKENI. The CDR3 DNA is TGTGCCAGCTCACCACCAAATCTAAACACCGGGGAGCTGTTTTTT. Amino acids: CASSPPNLNTGELFF.

This chain joins TRBV21-1 and TRBJ1-1; whether TRBD1, the table's D call, matches the DNA was not checked. TRBV21-1 is an annotated pseudogene. This CDR3 is built from 12 residues. For the CDR3, the DNA is TGTGCCAGCAAGGGGCAGCCAAGTGAAGCTTTCTTT. Protein: CASKGQPSEAFF.

This clone was seen a handful of times. DNA for the CDR3: TGTGCCAGTAGTGCGGGCCTTTCTGATCCTTCTAACTATGGCTACACCTTC. The encoded protein is CASSAGLSDPSNYGYTF. The chain has TRBV19 and TRBJ1-2; D is ambiguous. V lost 5 bases to trimming and J lost 0 bases, with 19 bases between them. CDR1 is LNHDA, CDR2 SQIVND, per germline (reference sequence). CDR3 size: 17 residues.

The chain has TRBV19 and TRBJ1-1; weak D call: TRBD1 (6 bases). The germline V gene has CDR1 LNHDA and CDR2 SQIVND (reference sequence). This CDR3 comprises 15 residues. V was cut by 3 bases and J by 7 bases, with 18 bases left in between. The CDR3 loop reads CASSMTRGQYSEAFF. CDR3 DNA sequence: TGTGCCAGTAGTATGACCAGGGGTCAATATAGTGAAGCTTTCTTT.

The chain carries TRBV7-3 and TRBJ1-1, with D possibly TRBD1 on 6 matching bases. The CDR3 spans 14 residues. Trimming removed 5 bases at V and 6 bases at J, with 16 bases between. CDR1 SGHTA and CDR2 FQGTGA come from the germline V gene. CDR3 DNA: TGTGCCAGCAGCCCCCAACAGGGTTTGGCTGAAGCTTTCTTT. This encodes CASSPQQGLAEAFF.

The CDR3 region has the DNA TGTGCCAGCAGCTTGGCCGGCGGGGGCCGTGGGGATCAGCCCCAGCATTTT. Protein product: CASSLAGGGRGDQPQHF. The chain employs TRBV5-6 and TRBJ1-5; a possible D gene is TRBD1 (6 bases). Germline V CDR1 and CDR2: SGHDT, YYEEEE. CDR3 length equals 17 residues. Trimming shortened V by 0 bases and J by 5 bases, and 18 bases separated the two germline ends.

The V call is TRBV18, the J call TRBJ1-5; D is possibly TRBD1 (6 bases). V was pared by 2 bases and J by 1 base, with 12 bases between. CDR3 length equals 16 residues. CDR1 is KGHSH, CDR2 LQKENI, per germline. The CDR3 sequence is CASSPGGAGSNQPQHF. CDR3 DNA sequence: TGTGCCAGCTCACCAGGGGGGGCAGGGAGCAATCAGCCCCAGCATTTT.

This clone was observed a handful of times. The chain combines TRBV25-1 with TRBJ1-6, with a tentative D call TRBD1 (6 bases). The CDR3 has 17 residues. V dropped 7 bases and J dropped 5 bases, with 21 bases sitting between them. The germline gives CDR1 MGHDK, CDR2 SYGVNS. The CDR3 nucleotides read TGTGCCAGCATGCCCCTGAACACAGGGTTCGATAATTCACCCCTCCACTTT. Amino acids: CASMPLNTGFDNSPLHF. Combining the CDR3 with reference TRBV25-1 and TRBJ1-6 gives the whole variable domain EADIYQTPRYLVIGTGKKITLECSQTMGHDKMYWYQQDPGMELHLIHYSYGVNSTEKGDLSSESTVSRIRTEHFPLTLESARPSHTSQYLCASMPLNTGFDNSPLHFGNGTRLTVT.

This clone came up once. The chain links TRBV5-1 to TRBJ2-3, with 7 bases aligning to TRBD2. V was pared by 0 bases and J by 5 bases, with 15 bases of the junction left unmatched. The CDR3 contains 18 residues. The germline V gene has CDR1 SGHRS and CDR2 YFSETQ. CDR3 DNA sequence: TGCGCCAGCAGCTTGGCCGGAGGAGCGGGAAGACAAAGAGATACGCAGTATTTT. This encodes CASSLAGGAGRQRDTQYF.

The CDR3 here is CSARIGLNNSPLHF. For the CDR3, the DNA is TGCAGCGCCCGGATCGGGTTAAATAATTCACCCCTCCACTTT. The chain uses TRBV29-1 and TRBJ1-6; D gene ambiguous. The CDR3 runs 14 residues. V was pared by 7 bases and J by 5 bases, with 15 bases between. Germline values: CDR1 SQVTM, CDR2 ANQGSEA.

This chain joins TRBV30 and TRBJ2-3, with 8 bases identical to TRBD2. CDR3 size: 14 residues. Germline V gene data show CDR1 as GTSNPN and CDR2 as SVGIG (reference sequence). The J segment lost 4 bases and the V segment lost 4 bases, leaving 7 bases of the junction unmatched. CDR3 sequence (DNA): TGTGCCTGGAAGAAAGCGGGGGTTGCAGATACGCAGTATTTT. Translating gives CAWKKAGVADTQYF.

The rearrangement joins TRBV20-1 to TRBJ1-2; no clear D. Trimming shortened V by 6 bases and J by 8 bases, and 13 bases separated the two germline ends. This CDR3 has 11 residues. Germline V CDR1 and CDR2: DFQATT, SNEGSKA (reference sequence). The DNA of the CDR3 is TGCAGTGCCAGACTGGTGCGGGGCTACACCTTC. This translates into CSARLVRGYTF.

A few counts support this clone. The chain is built from TRBV11-3 and TRBJ2-3, with 12 bases matching TRBD2. This CDR3 region has 15 residues. The germline V gene has CDR1 SGHNT and CDR2 YENEEA. V shed 5 bases, J shed 2 bases, and the junction held 2 bases outside the gene matches. CDR3 amino acids: CASSRLAGVTDTQYF. Here the CDR3 DNA reads TGTGCCAGCAGCCGACTAGCGGGGGTCACAGATACGCAGTATTTT.

This rearrangement joins TRBV18 to TRBJ2-7, with 10 bases lining up with TRBD2. This CDR3 contains 17 residues. The germline gives CDR1 KGHSH, CDR2 LQKENI. J lost 3 bases, V lost 6 bases, and 14 bases had no gene match. The CDR3 is CASSRLGAGGLNYEQYF. CDR3 DNA: TGTGCCAGCTCCCGATTGGGAGCGGGAGGGCTTAACTACGAGCAGTACTTC.

This clone came up once. The chain is built from TRBV9 and TRBJ2-2, with a possible D match to TRBD1 (6 bases). The CDR3 sequence is 17 residues long. The V end lost 0 bases, the J end lost 6 bases, and 18 bases lay between the germline ends. Germline V CDR1 and CDR2: SGDLS, YYNGEE. CDR3 sequence (DNA): TGTGCCAGCAGCGTAGAAAGGGTAAAGGCAGGGGCCGGGGAGCTGTTTTTT. This codes for CASSVERVKAGAGELFF.